Described below is a single T cell receptor beta chain sequence and its context. Trimming cost V 7 bases and J 6 bases, with 16 bases left between them. In germline, CDR1 is SNHLY, CDR2 FYNNEI. The CDR3 runs 13 residues. These data originate in a study of control samples from healthy donors and cancer patients. Repertoires were generated with immunoSEQ multiplex PCR, while TCRdb's copy carries only in-frame clones and drops some. Of approximately 58,000 clones in the sample, roughly 86% were seen once. The sequence was obtained from a woman aged 55-75 years with lung cancer. The chain recombines TRBV2 with TRBJ2-7, with D maybe TRBD2 (5 bases). Sequenced sample: PBMCs. CDR3 sequence reads: CASKVYWESEQYF. In DNA form, the CDR3 reads TGTGCCAGCAAAGTCTACTGGGAGAGCGAGCAGTACTTC. Supplemented by reference TRBV2 and TRBJ2-7, the full variable domain reads EPEVTQTPSHQVTQMGQEVILRCVPISNHLYFYWYRQILGQKVEFLVSFYNNEISEKSEIFDDQFSVERPDGSNFTLKIRSTKLEDSAMYFCASKVYWESEQYFGPGTRLTVT.